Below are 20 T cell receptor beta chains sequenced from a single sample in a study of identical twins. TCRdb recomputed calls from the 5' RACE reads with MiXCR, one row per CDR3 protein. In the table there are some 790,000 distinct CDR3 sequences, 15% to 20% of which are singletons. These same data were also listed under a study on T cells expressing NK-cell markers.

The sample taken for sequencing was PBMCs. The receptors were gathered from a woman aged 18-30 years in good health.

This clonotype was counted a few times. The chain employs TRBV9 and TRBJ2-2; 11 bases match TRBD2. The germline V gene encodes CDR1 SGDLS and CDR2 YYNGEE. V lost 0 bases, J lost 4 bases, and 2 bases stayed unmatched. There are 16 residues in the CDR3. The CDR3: CASSVVGTSGTGELFF. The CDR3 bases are TGTGCCAGCAGCGTAGTCGGGACTAGCGGCACCGGGGAGCTGTTTTTT.

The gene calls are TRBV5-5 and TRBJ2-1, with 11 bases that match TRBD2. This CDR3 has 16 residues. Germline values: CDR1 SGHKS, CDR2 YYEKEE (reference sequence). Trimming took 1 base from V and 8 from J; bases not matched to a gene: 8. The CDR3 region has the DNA TGTGCCAGCAGCTTGACTAGCGGGAGAATTTTTGATGAGCAGTTCTTC. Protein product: CASSLTSGRIFDEQFF. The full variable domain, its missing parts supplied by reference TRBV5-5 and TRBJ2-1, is DAGVTQSPTHLIKTRGQQVTLRCSPISGHKSVSWYQQVLGQGPQFIFQYYEKEERGRGNFPDRFSARQFPNYSSELNVNALLLGDSALYLCASSLTSGRIFDEQFFGPGTRLTVL.

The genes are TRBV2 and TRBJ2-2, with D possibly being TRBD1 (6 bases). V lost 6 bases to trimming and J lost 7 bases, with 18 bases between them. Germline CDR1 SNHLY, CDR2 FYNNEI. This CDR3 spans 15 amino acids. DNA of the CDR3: TGTGCCAGCAGACGACAGGAGGCGTTGAGCGGGGAGCTGTTTTTT. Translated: CASRRQEALSGELFF.

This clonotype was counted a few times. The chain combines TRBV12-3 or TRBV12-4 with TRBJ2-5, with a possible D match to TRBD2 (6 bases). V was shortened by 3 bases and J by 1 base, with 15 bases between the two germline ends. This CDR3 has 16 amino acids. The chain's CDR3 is CASSFQEEGLQETQYF. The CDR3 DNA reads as TGTGCCAGCAGTTTCCAGGAGGAGGGGCTCCAAGAGACCCAGTACTTC.

This chain's CDR3 is CSAGSTTGNYEQYF. The CDR3 coding sequence is TGCAGTGCGGGGAGCACGACAGGGAACTACGAGCAGTACTTC. This rearrangement joins TRBV20-1 to TRBJ2-7; 7 bases agree with TRBD1. This CDR3 is 14 amino acids long. Germline V CDR1 and CDR2: DFQATT, SNEGSKA (reference sequence). After removal of 6 bases from V and 3 bases from J, the junction contained 11 bases not matched to a gene.

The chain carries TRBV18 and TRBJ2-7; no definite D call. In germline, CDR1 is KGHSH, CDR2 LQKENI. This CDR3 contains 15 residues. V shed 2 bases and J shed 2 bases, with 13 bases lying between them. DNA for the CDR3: TGTGCCAGCTCACCATACTCACAGACGACCTACGAGCAGTACTTC. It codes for CASSPYSQTTYEQYF.

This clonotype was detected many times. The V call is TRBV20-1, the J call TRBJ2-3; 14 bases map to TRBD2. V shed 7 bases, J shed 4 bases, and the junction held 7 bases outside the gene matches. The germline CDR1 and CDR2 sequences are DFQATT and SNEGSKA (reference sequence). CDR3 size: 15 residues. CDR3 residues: CSVPGLAGAADTQYF. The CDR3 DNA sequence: TGCAGTGTTCCGGGACTAGCGGGAGCCGCAGATACGCAGTATTTT.

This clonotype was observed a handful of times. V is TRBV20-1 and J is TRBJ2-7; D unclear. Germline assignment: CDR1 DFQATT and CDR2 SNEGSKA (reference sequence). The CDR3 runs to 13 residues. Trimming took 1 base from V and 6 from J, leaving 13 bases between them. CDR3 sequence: CSARGLRLLEQYF. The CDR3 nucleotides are TGCAGTGCTAGAGGGCTACGGTTACTCGAGCAGTACTTC.

The CDR3 protein is CASSSTISVSYEQYF. The DNA for the CDR3 is TGTGCCAGCAGCTCCACTATCTCCGTGAGCTACGAGCAGTACTTC. The gene calls are TRBV7-2 and TRBJ2-7; no firm D call. The CDR3 is made up of 15 amino acids. V shed 4 bases and J shed 3 bases, with 16 bases lying between them. Germline V gene lookup returns CDR1 SGHTA and CDR2 FQGNSA.

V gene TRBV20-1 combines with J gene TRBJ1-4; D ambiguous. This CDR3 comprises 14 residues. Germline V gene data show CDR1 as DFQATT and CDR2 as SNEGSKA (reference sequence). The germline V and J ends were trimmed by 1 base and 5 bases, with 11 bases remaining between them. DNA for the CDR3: TGCAGTGCTAGAGTCGGGTATCAGAATGAAAAACTGTTTTTT. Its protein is CSARVGYQNEKLFF.

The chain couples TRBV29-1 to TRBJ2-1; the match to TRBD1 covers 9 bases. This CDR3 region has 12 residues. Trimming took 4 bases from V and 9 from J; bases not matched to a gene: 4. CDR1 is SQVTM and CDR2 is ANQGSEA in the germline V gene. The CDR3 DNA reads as TGCAGCGTTGGACAGGGGGTCAGTGAGCAGTTCTTC. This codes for CSVGQGVSEQFF.

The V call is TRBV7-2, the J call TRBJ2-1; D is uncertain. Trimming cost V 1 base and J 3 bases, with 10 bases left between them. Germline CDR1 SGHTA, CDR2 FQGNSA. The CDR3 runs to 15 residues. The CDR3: CASSLGSPNYNEQFF. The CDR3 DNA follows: TGTGCCAGCAGCTTAGGGTCACCGAACTACAATGAGCAGTTCTTC. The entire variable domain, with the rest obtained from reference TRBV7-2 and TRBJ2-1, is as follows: GAGVSQSPSNKVTEKGKDVELRCDPISGHTALYWYRQSLGQGLEFLIYFQGNSAPDKSGLPSDRFSAERTGGSVSTLTIQRTQQEDSAVYLCASSLGSPNYNEQFFGPGTRLTVL.

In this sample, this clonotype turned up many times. CDR3 bases: TGCAGTGCTAGAGCGGGGGGTTCCTCCTACGAGCAGTACTTC. It is translated as CSARAGGSSYEQYF. The genes are TRBV20-1 and TRBJ2-7, with 7 positions matching TRBD2. With V trimmed by 1 base and J by 0 bases, 3 bases remained unmatched. Germline V gene sequence: CDR1 DFQATT, CDR2 SNEGSKA (reference sequence). The CDR3 is 14 residues long.

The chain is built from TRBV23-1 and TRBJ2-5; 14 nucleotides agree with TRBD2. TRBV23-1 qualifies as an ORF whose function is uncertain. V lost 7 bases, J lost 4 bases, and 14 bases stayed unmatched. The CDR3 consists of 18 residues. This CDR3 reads CASTGTSGRGQKRETQYF. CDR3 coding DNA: TGCGCCAGCACCGGGACTAGCGGGAGAGGCCAGAAGAGAGAGACCCAGTACTTC.

The CDR3 is CSARDRVSEQYF. The CDR3 DNA reads TGCAGTGCCCGGGACAGGGTTAGCGAGCAGTACTTC. This chain links TRBV20-1 with TRBJ2-7; TRBD1 matches at 9 bases. The V gene end was trimmed by 6 bases and the J gene end by 6 bases; junction bases not matched to a gene: 6. This CDR3 has 12 residues. Per germline, CDR1 DFQATT and CDR2 SNEGSKA (reference sequence).

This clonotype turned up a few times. The CDR3 is CAIRAGTSGLGDTQYF. Here the CDR3 DNA reads TGTGCCATCAGAGCTGGCACTAGCGGGCTAGGGGATACGCAGTATTTT. The chain employs TRBV10-3 and TRBJ2-3; 9 bases align to TRBD2. After removal of 6 bases from V and 6 bases from J, the junction contained 13 bases not matched to a gene. Germline CDR1 ENHRY, CDR2 SYGVKD. This CDR3 comprises 16 residues.

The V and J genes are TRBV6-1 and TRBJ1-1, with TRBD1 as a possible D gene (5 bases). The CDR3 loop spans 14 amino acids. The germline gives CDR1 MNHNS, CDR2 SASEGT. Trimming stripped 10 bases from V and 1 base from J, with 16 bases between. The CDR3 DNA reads TGTGCCACCTCCAATCCAGGGACGAACACTGAAGCTTTCTTT. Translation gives CATSNPGTNTEAFF.

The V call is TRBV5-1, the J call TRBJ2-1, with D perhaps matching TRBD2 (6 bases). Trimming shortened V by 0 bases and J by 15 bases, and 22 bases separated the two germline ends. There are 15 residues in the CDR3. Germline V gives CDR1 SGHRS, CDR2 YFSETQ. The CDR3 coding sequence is TGCGCCAGCAGCTTGGGGACCGGGACTCTTAGCCAACCGTTCTTC. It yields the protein CASSLGTGTLSQPFF.

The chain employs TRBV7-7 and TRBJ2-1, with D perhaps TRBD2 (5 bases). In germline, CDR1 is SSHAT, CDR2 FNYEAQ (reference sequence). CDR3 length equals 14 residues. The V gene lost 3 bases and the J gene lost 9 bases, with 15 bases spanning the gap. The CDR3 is CASSLDLWLGEQFF. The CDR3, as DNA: TGTGCCAGCAGCTTGGACTTGTGGCTCGGTGAGCAGTTCTTC.

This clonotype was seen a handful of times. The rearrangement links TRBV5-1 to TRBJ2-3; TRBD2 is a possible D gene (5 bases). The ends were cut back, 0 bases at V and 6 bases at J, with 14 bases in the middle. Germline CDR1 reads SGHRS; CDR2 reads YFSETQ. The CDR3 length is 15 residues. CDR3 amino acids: CASSLDPGSLDTQYF. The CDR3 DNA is TGCGCCAGCAGCTTGGACCCGGGGAGCCTCGATACGCAGTATTTT.